There are many counts of the clone carrying this TCR beta chain. This CDR3 has 14 residues. The V gene lost 0 bases and the J gene lost 2 bases, with 7 bases spanning the gap. The germline V gene has CDR1 SGHRS and CDR2 YFSETQ. This specimen belongs to a study of neurological immune-mediated disorders. Time point of the sample: longitudinal time-point 1 (baseline). With 10-nucleotide random UMIs, 5'RACE was used to make the cDNA. A single record per CDR3 protein comes from TCRdb applying MiXCR to the 5' RACE reads. Found here are some 54,000 distinct CDR3 sequences, roughly a tenth of them singletons; the top ten hold about 6.3%.

The receptor was derived from a male donor with HTLV-1-associated myelopathy (HAM/TSP). Sequenced input: PBMCs. The J gene is TRBJ2-3, the V gene TRBV5-1; D is uncertain. The CDR3 nucleotides read TGCGCCAGCAGCTTGGACCGATCCACAGATACGCAGTATTTT. Translation gives CASSLDRSTDTQYF.